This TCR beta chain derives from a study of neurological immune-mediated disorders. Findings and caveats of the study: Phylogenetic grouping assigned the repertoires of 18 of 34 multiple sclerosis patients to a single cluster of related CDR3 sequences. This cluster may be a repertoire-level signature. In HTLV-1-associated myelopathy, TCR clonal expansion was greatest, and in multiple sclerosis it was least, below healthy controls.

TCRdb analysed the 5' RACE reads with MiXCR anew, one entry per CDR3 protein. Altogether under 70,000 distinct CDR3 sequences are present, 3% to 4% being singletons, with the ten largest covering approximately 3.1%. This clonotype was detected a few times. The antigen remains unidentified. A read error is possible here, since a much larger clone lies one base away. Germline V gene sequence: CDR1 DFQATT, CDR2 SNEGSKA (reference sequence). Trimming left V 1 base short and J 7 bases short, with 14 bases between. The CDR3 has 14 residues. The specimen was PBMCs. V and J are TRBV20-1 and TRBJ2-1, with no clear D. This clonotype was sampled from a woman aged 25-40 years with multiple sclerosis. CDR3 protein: CSARVGIVGNEQFF. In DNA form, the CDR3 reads TGCAGTGCTAGAGTGGGAATAGTTGGTAATGAGCAGTTCTTC.